Reported below is one TCR beta chain. Antigen unknown. TCRdb's copy holds only in-frame clones and misses some; the assay was immunoSEQ multiplex PCR. The sample has 380,000 or so clones, 80% to 90% seen once. Treatment indicated: around 19 received Ad26.COV2.S at low or high dose, single or two shots; 5 received placebo; per-sample allocation not given. On day 63 after the first injection, vaccine and placebo recipients gave samples. Expressing Wuhan-strain SARS-CoV-2 spike, an Ad26 vector served as the vaccine. These data belong to a study of Ad26.COV2.S vaccination and SARS-CoV-2 variants. Study-level background: The donor belonged to the COV1001 Ad26.COV2.S trial arm. The vaccine Ad26.COV2.S was put into the muscle once, or twice with 56 days between. Study-level points and caveats: Assessments of TCR breadth and depth may have underestimated the total T cell responses.

This clonotype was obtained from a person between 18 and 59 years old who received the Ad26.COV2.S COVID-19 vaccine or a placebo. The sequencing used peripheral blood, collected in a trial of Ad26.COV2.S vaccine versus placebo.

As DNA, the CDR3 is TGTGCCAGCAGCTTAGGATTCCCTGATCAGGGGGAAACTTTGGGCTACACCTTC. This encodes CASSLGFPDQGETLGYTF. The rearrangement joins TRBV11-3 to TRBJ1-2; TRBD1 agrees at 7 bases. With V trimmed by 1 base and J by 8 bases, 19 bases remained unmatched. This CDR3 comprises 18 residues. Germline V gives CDR1 SGHNT, CDR2 YENEEA.